Following are 12 T cell receptor beta chains from one sample sequenced in a study of spatial heterogeneity in lung cancer. Via MiXCR, TCRdb re-called the 5' RACE reads, giving one row per CDR3 protein. The table includes fewer than 150,000 distinct CDR3 sequences, less than 14% detected once. Described time point: blood at routine non-recurrence follow-up after resection. The sequenced sample was PBMCs, obtained at follow-up. The receptors were gathered from a female donor with early-stage non-small cell lung cancer.

This clonotype has only a few counts. The chain carries TRBV24-1 and TRBJ2-3; D is undetermined. V lost 5 bases to trimming and J lost 0 bases, with 5 bases between them. The CDR3 runs to 13 residues. CDR1 and CDR2 (germline): KGHDR, SFDVKD. Here the CDR3 DNA reads TGTGCCACCAGTGGACCTAGCACAGATACGCAGTATTTT. It is translated as CATSGPSTDTQYF.

This clonotype was observed a few times. The chain uses TRBV4-2 and TRBJ2-1; 8 bases match TRBD1. V shed 4 bases and J 4 bases; nucleotides not matched to a gene: 12. The germline gives CDR1 LGHNA, CDR2 YNFKEQ. The CDR3 length is 17 residues. CDR3 sequence: CASSPDARDRRYNEQFF. The CDR3 DNA reads as TGTGCCAGCAGCCCGGATGCACGGGACAGGCGTTACAATGAGCAGTTCTTC.

This clonotype was detected ten times or more. The V and J genes are TRBV7-2 and TRBJ2-7; D remains ambiguous. The ends were cut back, 5 bases at V and 3 bases at J, with 14 bases in the middle. Germline-derived CDR1 and CDR2 are SGHTA and FQGNSA. The CDR3 contains 14 residues. CDR3 loop: CASSPGVGFYEQYF. CDR3 bases: TGTGCCAGCAGCCCCGGAGTCGGGTTCTACGAGCAGTACTTC.

This clonotype was counted only a few times. The chain uses TRBV19 and TRBJ1-4; no firm D call. Germline V gene lookup returns CDR1 LNHDA and CDR2 SQIVND (reference sequence). This CDR3 region has 13 residues. Trimming left V 3 bases short and J 7 bases short, with 9 bases between. The CDR3 spells CASSIGIGEKLFF. For the CDR3, the DNA is TGTGCCAGTAGTATCGGGATTGGTGAAAAACTGTTTTTT.

The rearrangement joins TRBV27 to TRBJ1-5, with D uncertain. Germline V lookup: CDR1 MNHEY, CDR2 SMNVEV (reference sequence). V lost 6 bases and J lost 9, with 15 bases in between. The CDR3 totals 13 residues. The CDR3 DNA is TGTGCCAGCAGGGCTCGTCTCGGACTGCCCCAGCATTTT. Translating gives CASRARLGLPQHF.

This clonotype was picked up a small number of times. The rearrangement joins TRBV19 to TRBJ1-4; D gene ambiguous. The CDR3 runs to 14 residues. V lost 3 bases, J lost 4 bases, and 9 bases lay in between. Germline CDR1 and CDR2: LNHDA and SQIVND (reference sequence). In nucleotides, the CDR3 is TGTGCCAGTAGTATCCCGACAAGTAATGAAAAACTGTTTTTT. Its protein is CASSIPTSNEKLFF.

This clonotype was seen only a few times. The V gene is TRBV7-8, the J gene TRBJ1-4; D gene ambiguous. Germline loops: CDR1 SGHVS, CDR2 FQNEAQ. The CDR3 extends over 15 amino acids. V gave up 5 bases and J gave up 3 bases, with 13 bases separating them. The CDR3 region has the DNA TGTGCCAGCAGCCCCACGGGCAGGTCTAATGAAAAACTGTTTTTT. Its translation is CASSPTGRSNEKLFF.

V gene TRBV7-2 combines with J gene TRBJ2-1; D may correspond to TRBD1 or TRBD2 (5 bases each). The CDR3 sequence is 13 residues long. V lost 1 base and J 7 bases, leaving 8 bases between the germline ends. CDR1 SGHTA and CDR2 FQGNSA come from the germline V gene. CDR3 bases: TGTGCCAGCAGCTTAGAGTGGGGGAATGAGCAGTTCTTC. Translating it yields CASSLEWGNEQFF.

This clonotype was seen repeatedly, ten times or more. CDR3 nucleotide sequence: TGTGCCTCCACTCGGGACAGCCAAGAGACCCAGTACTTC. Encoded protein: CASTRDSQETQYF. The chain has TRBV30 and TRBJ2-5, with 7 nucleotides matching TRBD1. This CDR3 region has 13 residues. Trimming cost V 7 bases and J 1 base; bases outside gene matches: 6. The germline V gene has CDR1 GTSNPN and CDR2 SVGIG (reference sequence).

The V call is TRBV12-3 or TRBV12-4, the J call TRBJ1-4; no definite D call. This CDR3 spans 12 amino acids. V lost 4 bases to trimming and J lost 11 bases, with 11 bases between them. CDR3 region: CASSSTTVKLFF. The CDR3 DNA is TGTGCCAGCAGTTCCACTACGGTGAAACTGTTTTTT.

This clonotype was detected many times. The CDR3 DNA reads as TGCAGCGTTGTGGTGGCTCTTGGGGCCTATGGCTACACCTTC. Translated: CSVVVALGAYGYTF. The chain uses TRBV29-1 and TRBJ1-2, with D maybe TRBD1 (5 bases). The V and J ends lost 4 bases and 4 bases respectively, with 16 bases between them. CDR3 length: 14 amino acids. Germline values: CDR1 SQVTM, CDR2 ANQGSEA.

This clonotype was counted at least ten times. J is TRBJ2-7 and V is TRBV7-9; 7 bases match TRBD1. CDR3 length: 15 residues. Germline-derived CDR1 and CDR2 are SEHNR and FQNEAQ (reference sequence). V was clipped by 1 base and J by 6 bases; unmatched bases: 9. The CDR3 spells CASSLERTGSGEQYF. Here the CDR3 DNA reads TGTGCCAGCAGCTTAGAGAGGACAGGCAGTGGCGAGCAGTACTTC. Combining the CDR3 with reference TRBV7-9 and TRBJ2-7 gives the whole variable domain DTGVSQNPRHKITKRGQNVTFRCDPISEHNRLYWYRQTLGQGPEFLTYFQNEAQLEKSRLLSDRFSAERPKGSFSTLEIQRTEQGDSAMYLCASSLERTGSGEQYFGPGTRLTVT.